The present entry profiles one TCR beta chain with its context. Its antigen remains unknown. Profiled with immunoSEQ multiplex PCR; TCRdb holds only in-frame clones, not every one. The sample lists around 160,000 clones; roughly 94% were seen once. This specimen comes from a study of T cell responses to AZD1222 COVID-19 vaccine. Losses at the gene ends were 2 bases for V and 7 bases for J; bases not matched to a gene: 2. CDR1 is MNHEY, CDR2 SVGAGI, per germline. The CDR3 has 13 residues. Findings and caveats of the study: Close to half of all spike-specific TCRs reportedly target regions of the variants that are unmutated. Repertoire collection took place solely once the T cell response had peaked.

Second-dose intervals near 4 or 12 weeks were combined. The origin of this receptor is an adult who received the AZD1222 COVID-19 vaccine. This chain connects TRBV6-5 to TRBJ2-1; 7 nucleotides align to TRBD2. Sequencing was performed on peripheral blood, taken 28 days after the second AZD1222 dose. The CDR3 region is CASSYGGGNEQFF. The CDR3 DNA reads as TGTGCCAGCAGTTACGGGGGGGGGAATGAGCAGTTCTTC.